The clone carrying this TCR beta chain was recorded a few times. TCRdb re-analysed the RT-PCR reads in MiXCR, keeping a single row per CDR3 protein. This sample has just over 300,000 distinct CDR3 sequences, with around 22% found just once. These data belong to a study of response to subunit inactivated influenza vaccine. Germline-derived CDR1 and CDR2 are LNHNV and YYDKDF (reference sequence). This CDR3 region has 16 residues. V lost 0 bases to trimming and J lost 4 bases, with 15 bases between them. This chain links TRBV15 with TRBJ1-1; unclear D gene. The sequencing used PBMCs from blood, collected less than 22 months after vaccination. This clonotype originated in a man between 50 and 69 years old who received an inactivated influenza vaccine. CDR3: CATSREQGRLGTEAFF. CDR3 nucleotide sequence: TGTGCCACCAGCAGAGAACAAGGGCGGTTGGGCACTGAAGCTTTCTTT.